This T cell receptor (beta chain) emerged from a study of blood T cells in healthy people across ages. A second PCR of 7 to 11 cycles used a sample-barcoded 5' primer and a J-beta primer mix. TCRdb re-called the 5' RACE reads through MiXCR, storing one row per CDR3 protein. The sample includes around 500,000 distinct CDR3 sequences, around 50% of them seen just once. Germline CDR1 and CDR2: SGDLS and YYNGEE. Trimming cost V 0 bases and J 9 bases; bases outside gene matches: 0. There are 12 residues in the CDR3. Specimen: blood. The source of this sequence is a man older than 75 in good health. The chain is built from TRBV9 and TRBJ2-3; 8 bases agree with TRBD1. Here the CDR3 reads CASSVDRGTQYF. The CDR3 DNA reads as TGTGCCAGCAGCGTAGACAGGGGGACGCAGTATTTT.